The TCR beta chain under discussion was sequenced for a study of PD-1 and CTLA-4 blockade in melanoma. The V gene's germline CDR1 is SGHVS and CDR2 FNYEAQ. V lost 5 bases and J 1 base, leaving 5 bases between the germline ends. The CDR3 is 12 amino acids. Assay used: immunoSEQ multiplex PCR; TCRdb lists only in-frame clones, some missing. The table lists 31,000 or so clones, approximately 90% of them singletons. This specimen was CD8+ T cells from peripheral blood, taken from a patient given anti-PD-1 treatment. The sequence derives from a human donor with melanoma. V usage is TRBV7-6 and J usage is TRBJ1-1, with D unclear. The CDR3 DNA reads TGTGCCAGCAGCGGAGGGAACACTGAAGCTTTCTTT. Its translation: CASSGGNTEAFF.